These 20 T cell receptor beta chains originate from one sample sequenced in a study of blood T cell repertoires in COVID-19. Data came from immunoSEQ multiplex PCR; TCRdb stores just in-frame clones and leaves some out. The table lists about 370,000 clones, 80% to 90% of them singletons. Specimen: peripheral blood. The receptors shown here come from a woman in her twenties or thirties with COVID-19, enrolled during active disease.

The chain links TRBV5-1 to TRBJ2-1; a possible D gene is TRBD2 (6 bases). The V end was cut by 4 bases, the J end by 0 bases, with 14 bases between. From germline, CDR1 is SGHRS and CDR2 YFSETQ. The length of the CDR3 is 16 residues. DNA for the CDR3: TGCGCCAGCAGCCCGGGACTCCGGAGCTCCTACAATGAGCAGTTCTTC. Translated, it gives CASSPGLRSSYNEQFF. Filled out from reference TRBV5-1 and TRBJ2-1, the complete variable domain reads KAGVTQTPRYLIKTRGQQVTLSCSPISGHRSVSWYQQTPGQGLQFLFEYFSETQRNKGNFPGRFSGRQFSNSRSEMNVSTLELGDSALYLCASSPGLRSSYNEQFFGPGTRLTVL.

The chain combines TRBV7-2 with TRBJ1-2, with 9 bases matching TRBD1. The ends lost 5 bases at V and 4 bases at J; junction bases unmatched: 14. The CDR3 loop spans 17 amino acids. Germline-derived CDR1 and CDR2 are SGHTA and FQGNSA. CDR3 amino acids: CASSPGQGRGLGYGYTF. The CDR3 bases are TGTGCCAGCAGCCCCGGACAGGGGAGAGGGCTAGGCTATGGCTACACCTTC.

J is TRBJ1-5 and V is TRBV4-3; D may be TRBD1 (5 bases). Trimming shortened V by 2 bases and J by 3 bases, and 14 bases separated the two germline ends. The CDR3 has 16 residues. Germline loops: CDR1 LGHNA, CDR2 YSLEER. The CDR3 DNA reads as TGCGCCAGCAGCCAATCCATGTGGGGCTCCAATCAGCCCCAGCATTTT. Protein sequence: CASSQSMWGSNQPQHF.

V is TRBV5-1 and J is TRBJ1-1, with D tentatively TRBD1 (5 bases). Trimming stripped 7 bases from V and 4 bases from J, with 17 bases between. The germline CDR1 and CDR2 sequences are SGHRS and YFSETQ. This CDR3 comprises 14 residues. The CDR3 is CASPRGGIPTEAFF. CDR3 coding DNA: TGCGCCAGCCCCCGTGGGGGGATTCCCACTGAAGCTTTCTTT.

This clone showed up just once. The V gene is TRBV7-2, the J gene TRBJ2-6, with TRBD1 identical over 11 bases. The CDR3 totals 18 residues. Germline V lookup: CDR1 SGHTA, CDR2 FQGNSA. The trim removed 3 bases at V and 0 bases at J, leaving 4 bases unmatched. The CDR3 sequence is CASSFKDRGLSGANVLTF. The CDR3, as DNA: TGTGCCAGCAGCTTTAAGGACAGGGGGCTCTCTGGGGCCAACGTCCTGACTTTC.

The V call is TRBV28, the J call TRBJ2-7; maybe TRBD2 (6 bases). The CDR3 consists of 16 residues. Germline CDR1 and CDR2: MDHEN and SYDVKM. V was trimmed by 9 bases and J by 2 bases, leaving 23 bases between them. Written as DNA, the CDR3 is TGTGCCAGTACCAGGACAAGGGGAGGATGGACCTACGAGCAGTACTTC. It translates to CASTRTRGGWTYEQYF.

This rearrangement joins TRBV6-5 to TRBJ2-1, with TRBD2 matching over 7 bases. Unmatched junction bases numbered 6, after V lost 6 bases and J lost 4 bases. The CDR3 has 14 residues. The germline gives CDR1 MNHEY, CDR2 SVGAGI. The CDR3 protein is CASRSGDGYNEQFF. The CDR3 nucleotides are TGTGCCAGCAGAAGCGGGGACGGGTACAATGAGCAGTTCTTC.

The rearrangement uses TRBV9 and TRBJ1-2; TRBD1 is a possible D gene (6 bases). Germline V gene data show CDR1 as SGDLS and CDR2 as YYNGEE. Trimming took off 1 base at V and 3 bases at J, with 10 bases between the two ends. The CDR3 has 14 amino acids. Here the CDR3 reads CASSVQGKDYGYTF. CDR3 in DNA: TGTGCCAGCAGCGTACAGGGGAAAGACTATGGCTACACCTTC.

The V gene is TRBV5-1, the J gene TRBJ2-1; TRBD2 agrees at 7 bases. Trimming cost V 4 bases and J 8 bases; bases outside gene matches: 3. The CDR3 contains 12 residues. Per germline, CDR1 SGHRS and CDR2 YFSETQ. CDR3 amino acids: CASSPTSDEQFF. CDR3 coding DNA: TGCGCCAGCAGCCCAACTAGCGATGAGCAGTTCTTC.

The chain is built from TRBV2 and TRBJ2-5; no definite D call. The CDR3 consists of 15 residues. The V gene's germline CDR1 is SNHLY and CDR2 FYNNEI. Trimming left V 1 base short and J 0 bases short, with 9 bases between. CDR3 nucleotides: TGTGCCAGCAGTGAAGGACACTTGTACCAAGAGACCCAGTACTTC. Translating it yields CASSEGHLYQETQYF. The full variable domain, its missing parts supplied by reference TRBV2 and TRBJ2-5, is EPEVTQTPSHQVTQMGQEVILRCVPISNHLYFYWYRQILGQKVEFLVSFYNNEISEKSEIFDDQFSVERPDGSNFTLKIRSTKLEDSAMYFCASSEGHLYQETQYFGPGTRLLVL.

The genes are TRBV9 and TRBJ2-3; 12 positions match TRBD2. V lost 2 bases, J lost 6 bases, and 4 bases stayed unmatched. The V gene's germline CDR1 is SGDLS and CDR2 YYNGEE. The CDR3 totals 15 residues. In DNA, the CDR3 is TGTGCCAGCAGCGTGACTAGCGGGGGCTCGGATACGCAGTATTTT. Protein: CASSVTSGGSDTQYF.

This chain joins TRBV14 and TRBJ1-3; possible D gene TRBD1, 5 bases. The ends were cut back, 0 bases at V and 9 bases at J, with 9 bases in the middle. This CDR3 has 13 amino acids. CDR1 and CDR2 (germline): SGHDN, FVKESK. CDR3 bases: TGTGCCAGCAGCCAAGACGTGCAGGGCACCATATATTTT. This sequence encodes CASSQDVQGTIYF.

The chain couples TRBV7-2 to TRBJ1-2; D perhaps matches TRBD1 (5 bases). The length of the CDR3 is 14 residues. Germline V lookup: CDR1 SGHTA, CDR2 FQGNSA. Deletions cut 4 bases from V and 7 bases from J, with 16 bases between. CDR3 sequence (DNA): TGTGCCAGCAGCTCCCGGACAAACCCGGGTGGCTACACCTTC. It codes for CASSSRTNPGGYTF.

The chain combines TRBV7-9 with TRBJ1-5, with 8 bases aligning to TRBD1. CDR1 and CDR2 (germline): SEHNR, FQNEAQ (reference sequence). The CDR3 has 17 residues. The V and J ends lost 4 bases and 5 bases, in that order; junction bases with no gene match: 13. CDR3 in amino acids: CASSYGQGASRHQPQHF. The CDR3, as DNA: TGTGCCAGCAGCTACGGCCAGGGGGCTTCAAGGCATCAGCCCCAGCATTTT.

The chain recombines TRBV5-1 with TRBJ2-5, with a possible D match to TRBD1 (5 bases). From germline, CDR1 is SGHRS and CDR2 YFSETQ. V gave up 3 bases and J gave up 0 bases, with 15 bases separating them. The CDR3 has 16 amino acids. CDR3 in DNA: TGCGCCAGCAGCTCTGCCCGACAGAGGTACCAAGAGACCCAGTACTTC. Its protein is CASSSARQRYQETQYF. Filled out from reference TRBV5-1 and TRBJ2-5, the complete variable domain reads KAGVTQTPRYLIKTRGQQVTLSCSPISGHRSVSWYQQTPGQGLQFLFEYFSETQRNKGNFPGRFSGRQFSNSRSEMNVSTLELGDSALYLCASSSARQRYQETQYFGPGTRLLVL.

The rearrangement joins TRBV4-3 to TRBJ2-7; D is uncertain. Germline lookup yields CDR1 LGHNA and CDR2 YSLEER. The CDR3 spans 13 residues. Trimming stripped 0 bases from V and 4 bases from J, with 7 bases between. This chain's CDR3 is CASSQEPRYEQYF. The CDR3 nucleotides are TGCGCCAGCAGCCAAGAGCCTAGGTACGAGCAGTACTTC.

The genes are TRBV29-1 and TRBJ2-3; D is possibly TRBD2 (5 bases). CDR1 SQVTM and CDR2 ANQGSEA come from the germline V gene. V was shortened by 1 base and J by 0 bases, with 5 bases between the two germline ends. There are 13 residues in the CDR3. Here the CDR3 DNA reads TGCAGCGTTGAAGGGACTAGCACAGATACGCAGTATTTT. It specifies CSVEGTSTDTQYF.

The chain uses TRBV7-9 and TRBJ2-1; TRBD2 agrees at 9 bases. This CDR3 comprises 18 residues. Germline V CDR1 and CDR2: SEHNR, FQNEAQ (reference sequence). V dropped 5 bases and J dropped 9; count of bases not matched to a gene: 20. The CDR3 sequence is CASSLGFGSSGSAVEQFF. The CDR3 DNA reads as TGTGCCAGCAGCCTTGGATTTGGGAGTAGCGGGAGTGCGGTTGAGCAGTTCTTC.

This chain joins TRBV10-3 and TRBJ2-3; 7 nucleotides line up with TRBD2. Germline trimming cut 4 bases from V and 0 bases from J; bases unmatched to any gene: 10. The CDR3 spans 17 residues. CDR1 ENHRY and CDR2 SYGVKD come from the germline V gene. The CDR3 spells CAISVGRERVSTDTQYF. CDR3 nucleotides: TGTGCCATCAGTGTTGGGAGGGAGCGGGTTAGCACAGATACGCAGTATTTT.

This chain joins TRBV7-9 and TRBJ1-5; the D gene is possibly TRBD1 (6 bases). The CDR3 is 15 residues long. V shed 5 bases and J shed 3 bases, with 14 bases lying between them. Looked up from germline, CDR1 is SEHNR and CDR2 is FQNEAQ (reference sequence). CDR3 protein: CASSRTGPFNQPQHF. The CDR3 DNA reads TGTGCCAGCAGCCGTACAGGGCCATTCAATCAGCCCCAGCATTTT.